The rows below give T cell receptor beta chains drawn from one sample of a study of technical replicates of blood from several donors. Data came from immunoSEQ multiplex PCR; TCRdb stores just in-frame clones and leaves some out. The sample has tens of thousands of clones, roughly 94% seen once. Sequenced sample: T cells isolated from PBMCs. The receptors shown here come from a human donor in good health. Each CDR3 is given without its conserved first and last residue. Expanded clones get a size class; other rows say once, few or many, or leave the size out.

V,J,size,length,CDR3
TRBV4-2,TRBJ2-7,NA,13,ASSQRSGSNHEQY
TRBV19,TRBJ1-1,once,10,ASGPMNTEAF
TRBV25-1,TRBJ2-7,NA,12,ASSETGGGYEQY
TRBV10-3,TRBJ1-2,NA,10,AAGGQSYGYT
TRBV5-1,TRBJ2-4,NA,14,ASSPTSGGAGNIQY
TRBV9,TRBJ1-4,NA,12,ASSDSVTNEKLF
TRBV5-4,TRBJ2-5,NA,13,ASSKAGLDGETQY
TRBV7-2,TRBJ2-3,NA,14,ASSFGLAGGGDTQY
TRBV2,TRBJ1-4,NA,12,VQVFRRPNEKLF
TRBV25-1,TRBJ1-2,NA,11,ASSLGQGDGYT
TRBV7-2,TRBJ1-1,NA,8,ASTGFQAF
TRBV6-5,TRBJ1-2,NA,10,ASSYMGGGYT